These T cell receptor beta chains were read from a single sample in a study of T cells in Graves' hyperthyroidism and ophthalmopathy. Each CDR3 protein gets one entry after TCRdb re-called the multiplex PCR reads with MiXCR. Here the sample spans 450,000 to 650,000 distinct CDR3 sequences, roughly 15% being singletons. The source material was blood. The receptors stem from a woman in her late teens or twenties with Graves' ophthalmopathy. CDR3s include the opening cysteine and the closing phenylalanine or tryptophan. A D gene is named only where the DNA matches it firmly. A row's size may be missing; if present it is once, few, many or a size class.

TRBJ2-1 few TRBD1 TRBV7-7 TGTGCTAGCAGCCCAGGACAGGGCTATGAGCAGTTCTTC CASSPGQGYEQFF
TRBJ2-5 few TRBD2 TRBV5-1 TGCGCCAGCAGCATAGGGACTAGCGGGAGGCCCTTAGAGACCCAGTACTTC CASSIGTSGRPLETQYF
TRBJ2-1 NA TRBD2 TRBV4-1 TGCGCCAGCAGCCAAGGCCAGGGTGGGGGGGATGAGCAGTTCTTC CASSQGQGGGDEQFF
TRBJ2-1 many NA TRBV5-1 TGCGCCAGCAGCTCCCAGGGGGAGGGAAACAATGAGCAGTTCTTC CASSSQGEGNNEQFF
TRBJ2-1 many NA TRBV5-1 TGCGCCAGCAGCTTGATACAGGGACGATTGGACAATGAGCAGTTCTTC CASSLIQGRLDNEQFF
TRBJ2-1 few NA TRBV20-1 TGCAGTGCTAGACAGGGAGGACAGCAGTTCTTC CSARQGGQQFF
TRBJ2-7 few NA TRBV5-1 TGCGCCAGCAGGCCGCAGGGAACCCTCTCCTACGAGCAGTACTTC CASRPQGTLSYEQYF
TRBJ1-5 few TRBD1 TRBV4-1 TGCGCCAGCAGCCAAGCTTGGGGACAGTTGAATCAGCCCCAGCATTTT CASSQAWGQLNQPQHF
TRBJ2-7 NA TRBD1 TRBV18 TGTGCCAGCTCACCCGGACAGGAGCCAGGGGAGCAGTACTTC CASSPGQEPGEQYF
TRBJ1-1 NA TRBD1 TRBV28 TGTGCCAGCAGTCGGGACAGGGGGTTTCACACTGAAGCTTTCTTT CASSRDRGFHTEAFF
TRBJ2-1 many NA TRBV20-1 TGCAGTGCTACGTACAATGAGCAGTTCTTC CSATYNEQFF
TRBJ2-5 many TRBD2 TRBV27 TGTGCCAGCAGTTTATCGAGTGGGGTAGCGGGAGGGCCCGAGACCCAGTACTTC CASSLSSGVAGGPETQYF
TRBJ1-3 NA NA TRBV28 TGTGCCAGCAGTTTATCTTCTGGAAGCACCATATATTTT CASSLSSGSTIYF
TRBJ1-3 NA NA TRBV12-3/TRBV12-4 TGTGCCAGCAGTAGACAGGCTTACTCTGGAAACACCATATATTTT CASSRQAYSGNTIYF
TRBJ2-1 few TRBD2 TRBV9 TGTGCCAGCAGCGCCCAAGCGGGAGCCTACAATGAGCAGTTCTTC CASSAQAGAYNEQFF
TRBJ2-2 NA TRBD2 TRBV12-3/TRBV12-4 TGTGCCAGCAGCCGTACTAGCGGGGGCCACCCCGGGGAGCTGTTTTTT CASSRTSGGHPGELFF
TRBJ2-2 NA TRBD2 TRBV7-9 TGTGCCAACCCTCTAGCGGGGGCGAGCTCGAACACCGGGGAGCTGTTTTTT CANPLAGASSNTGELFF
TRBJ2-5 few NA TRBV7-9 TGTGCCAGCAGCTCATTCGACACATTAGGTGGGACCCAGTACTTC CASSSFDTLGGTQYF
TRBJ1-1 many TRBD1 TRBV11-2 TGTGCCAGCAGCTTCCGGGACAGGGGAAGGGGCACTGAAGCTTTCTTT CASSFRDRGRGTEAFF
TRBJ2-7 few NA TRBV9 TGTGCCAGCAGCGTAGGAGTGGAGTGGTTGGGTGAGCAGTACTTC CASSVGVEWLGEQYF
TRBJ2-7 NA NA TRBV19 TGTGCCAGTAGTATCGGGGACGGTTACTACGAGCAGTACTTC CASSIGDGYYEQYF
TRBJ2-1 few TRBD2 TRBV7-3 TGTGCCAGCAGCCCAAGCGGGGTTTACGATGAGCAGTTCTTC CASSPSGVYDEQFF
TRBJ2-2 many NA TRBV7-8 TGTGCCAGCAGCAATACAGGGCTGGCAGTTGGCACCGGGGAGCTGTTTTTT CASSNTGLAVGTGELFF
TRBJ2-7 few NA TRBV7-2 TGTGCCAGCAGCTTGGATTGGACCTCCTACGAGCAGTACTTC CASSLDWTSYEQYF
TRBJ2-7 few NA TRBV4-1 TGCGCCAGCAGCCAAGAGTCCGGGGGCTACGAGCAGTACTTC CASSQESGGYEQYF
TRBJ2-7 few TRBD2 TRBV20-1 TGCAGAGCTAGCGGGGGGGCTCGCGAGCAGTACTTC CRASGGAREQYF
TRBJ2-2 NA NA TRBV6-1 TGTGCCAGCAGGCGCGGTGGGGGCTCCGGGGAGCTGTTTTTT CASRRGGGSGELFF
TRBJ2-7 many TRBD2 TRBV7-9 TGTGCCAGCAGCTTAGCCCTAGGACTAGCGGGATTTTACGAGCAGTACTTC CASSLALGLAGFYEQYF
TRBJ2-7 NA TRBD2 TRBV2 TGTGCCAGCACCGGACTAGCGGGTAACTACGAGCAGTACTTC CASTGLAGNYEQYF
TRBJ2-2 few NA TRBV7-8 TGTGCCAGCAGCTTAGAGTCAGGGCCAGGGGAGCTGTTTTTT CASSLESGPGELFF
TRBJ2-2 NA TRBD1 TRBV20-1 TGCAGTGCTGAGGACAGGAGGAAGGGCACCGGGGAGCTGTTTTTT CSAEDRRKGTGELFF
TRBJ1-2 few NA TRBV27 TGTGCCAGCAGACCGAATTCCGCTTCGAACTATGGCTACACCTTC CASRPNSASNYGYTF
TRBJ1-4 few NA TRBV19 TGTGCCAGTAGTATCGGAACAGGCGAGAATGAAAAACTGTTTTTT CASSIGTGENEKLFF
TRBJ2-3 NA NA TRBV28 TGTGCCAGCAGTTCCGGGGCCCGGGGGACAGTCACAGATACGCAGTATTTT CASSSGARGTVTDTQYF
TRBJ2-7 NA TRBD1 TRBV7-8 TGTGCCACCTCGGACAGGGCCTCCTACGAGCAGTACTTC CATSDRASYEQYF
TRBJ2-7 NA TRBD1 TRBV16 TGTGCCAGCAGCCTCGGGACAGGCGATACCTACGAGCAGTACTTC CASSLGTGDTYEQYF
TRBJ2-4 NA NA TRBV7-2 TGTGCCAGCAGCTTATGGGGGGCCCTGAGAGCCAAAAACATTCAGTACTTC CASSLWGALRAKNIQYF
TRBJ2-1 many TRBD2 TRBV20-1 TGCAGTGCCCGACTCCCCGTGGAGCGGGGCTCCTACAATGAGCAGTTCTTC CSARLPVERGSYNEQFF
TRBJ2-7 many NA TRBV3-1 TGTGCCAGCAGCCGTTACAAGGACGAGCAGTACTTC CASSRYKDEQYF
TRBJ1-2 NA TRBD1 TRBV20-1 TGCAGTGCTCCAGGACAGGGCGGGTTCGATGGCTACACCTTC CSAPGQGGFDGYTF
TRBJ2-1 many NA TRBV20-1 TGCAGTGCTAGGGTTGTAGTAAAGTCCTACAATGAGCAGTTCTTC CSARVVVKSYNEQFF
TRBJ2-1 few NA TRBV18 TGTGCCAGCTCACCCCTAGCGCCCGCCTCCTACAATGAGCAGTTCTTC CASSPLAPASYNEQFF
TRBJ2-5 NA NA TRBV29-1 TGCAGCGTTGGTGGCGGACTGTACCAAGAGACCCAGTACTTC CSVGGGLYQETQYF
TRBJ2-1 many NA TRBV27 TGTGCCAGCAGTTTTGGGGAGAAGAGCTCCTACAATGAGCAGTTCTTC CASSFGEKSSYNEQFF
TRBJ2-1 NA TRBD2 TRBV5-4 TGTGCCAGCAGGCCACCCGGGGGGGACAATGAGCAGTTCTTC CASRPPGGDNEQFF
TRBJ1-1 many NA TRBV6-1 TGTGCCAGCAGAAGACAAGACAGAGAAGCTTTCTTT CASRRQDREAFF
TRBJ2-7 many TRBD2 TRBV30 TGTGCCTGGAGGACCTCGGGACTAGTTCGGTCCGAGCAGTACTTC CAWRTSGLVRSEQYF
TRBJ2-5 many TRBD2 TRBV2 TGTGCCAGCAGTGCTAATAGCGGGACTAAGGAGACCCAGTACTTC CASSANSGTKETQYF
TRBJ2-1 NA TRBD1 TRBV10-3 TGTGCCATCAGCCCCCGGGACAGTGGGGGTGAGCAGTTCTTC CAISPRDSGGEQFF
TRBJ1-1 NA NA TRBV15 TGTGCCACCAGCATAGAACCGAAGAACACTGAAGCTTTCTTT CATSIEPKNTEAFF
TRBJ2-5 many NA TRBV7-2 TGTGCCAGCAGCTCCTTGGGGGCCCCCGAGACCCAGTACTTC CASSSLGAPETQYF
TRBJ1-6 many NA TRBV20-1 TGCAGTGCTAGAGACATCGGGACCGCCTATAATTCACCCCTCCACTTT CSARDIGTAYNSPLHF